This T cell receptor beta chain was retrieved from a study of radiation and T cells in renal cell carcinoma. Produced via immunoSEQ multiplex PCR; TCRdb's table is partial and in-frame only. The sample has about 23,000 clones; around half are singletons. The treatment denotes: treatment-naive control, cytoreductive nephrectomy. Overall study findings and caveats: Compared with controls, irradiated tumors showed greater TCR clonality.

A word on this clone: What it binds is unknown.

This CDR3 comprises 15 residues. Unmatched junction bases numbered 3, after V lost 6 bases and J lost 2 bases. Germline V CDR1 and CDR2: SGHVS, FNYEAQ. Sequences were derived from tumor tissue, sampled from a patient whose treatment was nephrectomy without radiotherapy. The rearrangement joins TRBV7-6 to TRBJ2-3; 12 bases line up with TRBD2. This sequence was found in a human donor with renal cell carcinoma. The CDR3 DNA reads TGTGCCAGCAGACGACTAGCGGGAGACACAGATACGCAGTATTTT. Amino acid sequence: CASRRLAGDTDTQYF.